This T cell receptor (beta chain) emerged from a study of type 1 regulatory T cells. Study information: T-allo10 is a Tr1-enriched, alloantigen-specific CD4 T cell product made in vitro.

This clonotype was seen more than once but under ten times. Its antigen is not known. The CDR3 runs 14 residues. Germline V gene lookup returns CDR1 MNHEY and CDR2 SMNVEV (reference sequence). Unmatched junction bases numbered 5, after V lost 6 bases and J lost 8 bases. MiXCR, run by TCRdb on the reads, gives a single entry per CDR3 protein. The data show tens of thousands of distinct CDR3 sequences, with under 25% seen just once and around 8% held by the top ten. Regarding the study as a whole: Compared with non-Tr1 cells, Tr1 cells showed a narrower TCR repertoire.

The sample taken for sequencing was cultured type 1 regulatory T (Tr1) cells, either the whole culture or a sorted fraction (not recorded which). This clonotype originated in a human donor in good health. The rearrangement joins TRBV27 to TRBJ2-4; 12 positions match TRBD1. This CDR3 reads CASRRGQGADIQYF. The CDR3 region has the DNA TGTGCCAGCAGAAGGGGACAGGGGGCTGACATTCAGTACTTC.